This record looks at one T cell receptor (beta chain) sequence and its context. The protocol was immunoSEQ multiplex PCR, while the TCRdb copy is restricted to in-frame clones and leaves out a portion. The table lists 650,000 to 800,000 clones, 70% to 90% of them singletons. The record originates from a study of blood T cell repertoires in COVID-19. CDR3 length: 14 amino acids. The V end was cut by 8 bases, the J end by 1 base, with 14 bases between. Specimen: peripheral blood. The source is a woman in her late teens or twenties with acute or convalescent COVID-19. The chain recombines TRBV23-1 with TRBJ1-1; D is unresolved. TRBV23-1 is labeled an ORF, and its function is uncertain. The CDR3 reads CASGPFDKNTEAFF. CDR3 in DNA: TGCGCCAGCGGCCCGTTCGACAAGAACACTGAAGCTTTCTTT.